The rows below give T cell receptor beta chains drawn from one sample of a study of a mutant IDH1 vaccine in newly diagnosed glioma. These receptors' targets are unknown. Repertoires were generated with immunoSEQ multiplex PCR, while TCRdb's copy carries only in-frame clones and drops some. Altogether under 55,000 clones are present, roughly nine tenths being singletons, with the ten largest covering approximately 2.5%. The material was PBMCs, obtained from a glioma patient whose treatment included an IDH1 peptide vaccine. These receptors all stem from a man aged 45-65 years with glioma. CDR3s include the opening cysteine and the closing phenylalanine or tryptophan. Fields, in order: V gene, clone size, D gene, J gene, CDR3 DNA, CDR3 protein. The D gene is left open where the match is weak. Clone size is shown for a subset of rows, as once, few, many or a class of expanded clone.

V: TRBV4-2
size: NA
D: NA
J: TRBJ2-6
DNA: TGTGCCAGCAGCCAAGCGGGACCCTCTGGGGCCAACGTCCTGACTTTC
CDR3: CASSQAGPSGANVLTF

V: TRBV13
size: NA
D: TRBD2
J: TRBJ2-3
DNA: TGTGCCAGCAGCTTAGGCGCGGTAGCGGGGCCCGGGGGCACAGATACGCAGTATTTT
CDR3: CASSLGAVAGPGGTDTQYF

V: TRBV15
size: NA
D: TRBD1
J: TRBJ2-1
DNA: TGTGCCACCAGCAAGGGACAGGGGTTAAATGAGCAGTTCTTC
CDR3: CATSKGQGLNEQFF

V: TRBV7-9
size: NA
D: NA
J: TRBJ1-1
DNA: TGTGCCAGCAGCTTAGAACAGCCGGGGCGGCCTGAAGCTTTCTTT
CDR3: CASSLEQPGRPEAFF

V: TRBV6-1
size: NA
D: NA
J: TRBJ2-7
DNA: TGTGCCAGCGAAAGACAGCAGAGCTCCTACGAGCAGTACTTC
CDR3: CASERQQSSYEQYF

V: TRBV9
size: NA
D: TRBD1
J: TRBJ2-2
DNA: TGTGCCAGCAGCGGGGGACAGGGAAACACCGGGGAGCTGTTTTTT
CDR3: CASSGGQGNTGELFF

V: TRBV9
size: NA
D: TRBD1
J: TRBJ1-2
DNA: TGTGCCAGCAGCCCCGGACAGGGCGTCTATGGCTACACCTTC
CDR3: CASSPGQGVYGYTF

V: TRBV2
size: NA
D: NA
J: TRBJ1-1
DNA: TGTGCCAGCAGTGGGATGACAGCGAACACTGAAGCTTTCTTT
CDR3: CASSGMTANTEAFF

V: TRBV6-6
size: NA
D: NA
J: TRBJ1-4
DNA: TGTGCCAGCACCGAATCCAGTGCAACTAATGAAAAACTGTTTTTT
CDR3: CASTESSATNEKLFF

V: TRBV29-1
size: NA
D: TRBD1
J: TRBJ1-1
DNA: TGCAGCGTCGGGGACAGCGGGACTGAAGCTTTCTTT
CDR3: CSVGDSGTEAFF

V: TRBV4-2
size: NA
D: TRBD2
J: TRBJ2-1
DNA: TGTGCCAGCAGCCAAGAATTCGCTAGCGGGAGCCATGAGCAGTTCTTC
CDR3: CASSQEFASGSHEQFF

V: TRBV27
size: NA
D: NA
J: TRBJ2-7
DNA: TGTGCCAGCAGTTTTGTCCCAGGGGAGGGATACGAGCAGTACTTC
CDR3: CASSFVPGEGYEQYF

V: TRBV28
size: NA
D: TRBD1
J: TRBJ2-3
DNA: TGTGCCAGCAGTACTCAAACAGGGGCATGGACAGATACGCAGTATTTT
CDR3: CASSTQTGAWTDTQYF

V: TRBV21-1
size: NA
D: NA
J: TRBJ2-1
DNA: TGTGCCAGCAGCAAAGGAAGAGACAGGGGGCCGGTTGAGCAGTTCTTC
CDR3: CASSKGRDRGPVEQFF

V: TRBV29-1
size: NA
D: TRBD2
J: TRBJ2-2
DNA: TGCAGCGTTGTGGGGACTAGCGGGGCCCTTCCGAACACCGGGGAGCTGTTTTTT
CDR3: CSVVGTSGALPNTGELFF

V: TRBV10-1
size: NA
D: TRBD2
J: TRBJ2-1
DNA: TGCGCCAGCAGGAGGGAGGGCGAAAGAGAGCAGTTCTTC
CDR3: CASRREGEREQFF

V: TRBV4-2
size: NA
D: NA
J: TRBJ2-2
DNA: TGTGCCAGCAGCCAAGTGCAGGAACCCGGGGAGCTGTTTTTT
CDR3: CASSQVQEPGELFF

V: TRBV5-1
size: NA
D: NA
J: TRBJ1-2
DNA: TGCGCCAGCAGCTTGGGGCGAATTGGCGGCTACACCTTC
CDR3: CASSLGRIGGYTF

V: TRBV5-4
size: NA
D: TRBD1
J: TRBJ2-7
DNA: TGTGCCAGCAGCTTGGGACAGGGTTTAAGTGAGCAGTACTTC
CDR3: CASSLGQGLSEQYF

V: TRBV6-6
size: NA
D: TRBD2
J: TRBJ2-5
DNA: TGTGCCAGCAGTCTTAGCGGGAGGGCAGGTGGGACCCAGTACTTC
CDR3: CASSLSGRAGGTQYF

V: TRBV7-9
size: NA
D: TRBD2
J: TRBJ2-4
DNA: TGTGCCAGCAGCTACCACTCGACTAGCGCGGGCATTCAGTACTTC
CDR3: CASSYHSTSAGIQYF

V: TRBV29-1
size: NA
D: TRBD1
J: TRBJ2-7
DNA: TGCAGCGTATCGACAGGGCCCGAGCAGTACTTC
CDR3: CSVSTGPEQYF

V: TRBV4-2
size: NA
D: NA
J: TRBJ2-3
DNA: TGTGCCAGCAGATACCAGCGTGCCACAGATACGCAGTATTTT
CDR3: CASRYQRATDTQYF

V: TRBV11-2
size: NA
D: NA
J: TRBJ2-7
DNA: TGTGCCAGCAGCTTCACAGGGGAGGGGATCTACGAGCAGTACTTC
CDR3: CASSFTGEGIYEQYF

V: TRBV7-9
size: few
D: NA
J: TRBJ2-5
DNA: TGTGCCAGCAGCTTCAGGACCCAAGAGACCCAGTACTTC
CDR3: CASSFRTQETQYF

V: TRBV7-2
size: once
D: NA
J: TRBJ1-1
DNA: TGTGCCAGCAGCCCCCGGTGGTACCCTGATTTGAACACTGAAGCTTTCTTT
CDR3: CASSPRWYPDLNTEAFF

V: TRBV7-2
size: NA
D: NA
J: TRBJ2-7
DNA: TGTGCCAGCAGCTTTTTTGACCGGTGGAACGAGCAGTACTTC
CDR3: CASSFFDRWNEQYF